This T cell receptor beta chain was sequenced for a study of blood T cell repertoires in COVID-19. Study-level information: T cells, B-cell-depleted T cells, or PBMCs supplied cDNA or gDNA.

The ends were cut back, 3 bases at V and 4 bases at J, with 13 bases in the middle. The CDR3 is 15 amino acids. Germline CDR1 reads SEHNR; CDR2 reads FQNEAQ (reference sequence). This clone has more than one count but fewer than ten. The table came from immunoSEQ multiplex PCR; TCRdb's copy has only in-frame clones and leaves some out. This sample has some 50,000 clones, with around 84% found just once. Sequences were obtained from peripheral blood. The sequence was obtained from a man aged 50 to 59 with acute or convalescent COVID-19. This chain uses TRBV7-9 with TRBJ2-1; a possible D gene is TRBD1 (5 bases). The CDR3 region has the DNA TGTGCCAGCAGCTTCAGGGAAAGCGCTTACAATGAGCAGTTCTTC. It yields the protein CASSFRESAYNEQFF.